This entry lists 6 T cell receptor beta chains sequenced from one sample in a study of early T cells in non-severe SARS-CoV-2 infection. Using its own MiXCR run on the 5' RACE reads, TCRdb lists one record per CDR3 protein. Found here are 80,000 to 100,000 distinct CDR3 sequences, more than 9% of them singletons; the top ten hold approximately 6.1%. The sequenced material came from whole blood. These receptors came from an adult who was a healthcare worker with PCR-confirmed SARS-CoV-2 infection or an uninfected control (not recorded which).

The CDR3 sequence is CASSLGASSDTQYF. The CDR3 DNA follows: TGTGCCAGCAGTTTAGGGGCTAGCTCAGATACGCAGTATTTT. The chain employs TRBV12-3 or TRBV12-4 and TRBJ2-3, with D maybe TRBD2 (5 bases). V lost 1 base to trimming and J lost 4 bases, with 9 bases between them. There are 14 residues in the CDR3.

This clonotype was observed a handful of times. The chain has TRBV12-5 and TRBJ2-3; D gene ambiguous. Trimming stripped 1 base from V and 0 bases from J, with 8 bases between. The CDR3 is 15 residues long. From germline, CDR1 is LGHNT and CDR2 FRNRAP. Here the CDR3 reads CASGLGSTSTDTQYF. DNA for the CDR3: TGTGCTAGTGGTTTGGGCAGTACTAGCACAGATACGCAGTATTTT.

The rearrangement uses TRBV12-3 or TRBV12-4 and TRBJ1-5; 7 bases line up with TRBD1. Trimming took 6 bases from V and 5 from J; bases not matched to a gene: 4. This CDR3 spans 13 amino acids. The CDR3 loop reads CASSLTGDQPQHF. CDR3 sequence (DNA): TGTGCCAGCAGCCTTACAGGGGATCAGCCCCAGCATTTT.

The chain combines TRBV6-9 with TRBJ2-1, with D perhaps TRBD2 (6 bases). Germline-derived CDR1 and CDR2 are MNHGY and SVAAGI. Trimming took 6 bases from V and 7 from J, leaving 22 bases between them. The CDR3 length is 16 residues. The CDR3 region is CASRNETSRCQNEQFF. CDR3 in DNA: TGTGCCAGCAGAAACGAGACTAGTCGGTGTCAGAATGAGCAGTTCTTC.

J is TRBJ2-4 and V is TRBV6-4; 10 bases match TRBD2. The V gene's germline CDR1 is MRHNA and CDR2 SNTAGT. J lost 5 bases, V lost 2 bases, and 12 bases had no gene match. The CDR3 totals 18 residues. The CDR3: CASSDGLAESPSQNIQYF. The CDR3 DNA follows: TGTGCCAGCAGTGACGGACTAGCGGAGTCCCCTTCTCAAAACATTCAGTACTTC.

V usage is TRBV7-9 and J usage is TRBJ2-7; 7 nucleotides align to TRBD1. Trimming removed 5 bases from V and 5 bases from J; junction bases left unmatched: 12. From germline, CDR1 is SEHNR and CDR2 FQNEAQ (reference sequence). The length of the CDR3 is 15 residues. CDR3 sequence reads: CASSRSTGTENEQYF. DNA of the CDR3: TGTGCCAGCAGCCGATCGACAGGGACGGAGAACGAGCAGTACTTC.